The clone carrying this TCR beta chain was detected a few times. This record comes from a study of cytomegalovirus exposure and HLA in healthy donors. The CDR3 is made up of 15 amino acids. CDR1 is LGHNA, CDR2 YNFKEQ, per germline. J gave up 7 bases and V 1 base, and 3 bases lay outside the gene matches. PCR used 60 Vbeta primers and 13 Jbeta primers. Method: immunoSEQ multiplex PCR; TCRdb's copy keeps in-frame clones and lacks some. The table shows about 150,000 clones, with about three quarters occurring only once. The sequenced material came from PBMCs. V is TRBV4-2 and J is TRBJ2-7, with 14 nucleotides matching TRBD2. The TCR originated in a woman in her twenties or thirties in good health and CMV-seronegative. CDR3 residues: CASSQGLAGGREQYF. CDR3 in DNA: TGTGCCAGCAGCCAAGGACTAGCGGGGGGGCGGGAGCAGTACTTC.